A single TCR beta chain is shown here with its context. This clonotype was observed a few times. Its recognized antigen is unknown. Per-base qualities were not stored, and no clone one base away is much larger. This specimen comes from a study of T-cell memory formation after mild COVID-19 (dated by TCRdb to about 2021). Regarding the research as a whole: TCR sequence clusters from the two donors were found to be largely donor specific. In two donors, T-cell clones that expanded and contracted after mild COVID-19 were tracked by sequencing TCRalpha and TCRbeta repertoires over time. The cohort comprised two young, previously healthy adult volunteers, one female and one male. Points the paper makes about the study in general: The study included only a couple of mild cases, and larger cohorts that include severe cases with pre-infection samples were judged to be necessary. From day 15 to 85, contracting clones showed balanced CD4/CD8 phenotypes, whereas a second wave of clones that expanded from day 15 to 37 leaned towards CD4+. Whether the second-wave clones peaking on day 37 were SARS-CoV-2 specific was not confirmed. The detection of some responding clones in pre-infection memory suggests that pre-existing cross-reactive memory T cells joined the SARS-CoV-2 response. Contracting CD4+ clones were located mainly in the CM and EM memory subsets, whereas CD8+ clones were found to be enriched in EMRA.

Inclusive of the bounding cysteine and phenylalanine, the CDR3 is 16 residues long. Only the CDR3 DNA stays, 48 bases, in frame from base 1. As encoded in the germline V gene, CDR1 is SGHVS while CDR2 is FQNEAQ. Between the V and J ends, shortened by 5 bases and 6 bases respectively, the junction contains 22 bases. Ficoll-Paque density gradient centrifugation was used to isolate PBMCs. Sequencing instrument: Illumina NovaSeq 6000. cDNA libraries for TCRalpha and TCRbeta were prepared by 5'RACE using constant-segment primers, with sample barcodes and unique molecular identifiers added. RNA was extracted from every sample with Trizol reagent. The libraries were amplified in two PCR steps, and the second step added a second sample barcode and Illumina TruSeq adapters. Sequencing of the libraries was done on an Illumina NovaSeq, producing 2 x 150 bp paired-end reads. The paper's processing steps were these. The reads were demultiplexed and collapsed into UMI-guided consensus sequences using migec v1.2.7. With mixcr v2.1.11, UMI consensuses were aligned to TRA and TRB V and J templates and assembled into clonotypes. A clonotype was counted as expanded or contracted only if both edgeR and NoisET called the change significant, with noise models trained on biological replicates. For edgeR calls, the thresholds were a false discovery rate-adjusted p below 0.01 and a log2 fold-change of 1. PCA with hierarchical clustering of max-normalized trajectories of the 1000 most abundant clonotypes was used as exploratory dynamics analysis. Each responding clone was given a CD4 or CD8 phenotype based on the CD4+ and CD8+ repertoires, which had been sequenced separately. Starting from the raw public reads, TCRdb applied fastp trimming at Q25, assembled clones with MiXCR and retained in-frame beta chains. Each record represents a unique CDR3 protein, reported with the most common genes and DNA among its rows. TCRdb's processing, not the study's, gives the V and J calls here. The sample yields 58,000 or so distinct CDR3 sequences; 28% were counted once. About 42% of the sample is in the top ten clones.

The chain is made from TRBV7-8 and TRBJ2-5, with the D assignment possibly TRBD1 or TRBD2, given 5 matching bases for each. The source material was PBMCs or a T cell subset sorted from them (not recorded which). The receptor was derived from a young man who had mild COVID-19 (a few samples of this study predate the infection). The sample titles of this study are shuffled in the database, so cell type and time point are left out; the donor was told from shared clones. Read as DNA, the sequence is TGTGCCAGCAGCATAGGACTGGTTGGGGCTTTGCAGACCCAGTACTTC. Its translation reads: CASSIGLVGALQTQYF.